These T cell receptor beta chains were read from a single sample in a study of OX40 agonist ivuxolimab in advanced cancers. The protocol was immunoSEQ multiplex PCR, while the TCRdb copy is restricted to in-frame clones and leaves out a portion. This sample yields about 130,000 clones, of which around 93% are seen a single time; more than 0.7% belongs to the top ten. The input for sequencing was CD4+ or CD8+ T cells sorted from blood, taken in a trial of the OX40 agonist ivuxolimab. The receptors originated from an adult with an advanced solid tumor such as melanoma, head and neck, liver or kidney cancer. Both conserved end residues are trimmed from each CDR3. Each record gives: V gene, J gene, clone size, CDR3 protein. Not every row has a clone size; where given, it reads once, few, many or a size class.

TRBV7-2	TRBJ1-2	NA	ASSLGTGRNYGYT
TRBV4-1	TRBJ1-1	few	ASSREERVDTEAF
TRBV7-2	TRBJ1-5	NA	ASSQGRDQPQH
TRBV28	TRBJ1-2	NA	ASSSYYGYT
TRBV5-6	TRBJ2-3	NA	ASSLYSGSRTDTQY
TRBV29-1	TRBJ1-1	once	SVDLGQANTEAF
TRBV19	TRBJ2-3	once	ASSTFSGPQADTQY
TRBV2	TRBJ2-5	NA	ARGRAAEETQY
TRBV6-6	TRBJ1-2	NA	ASSWSYYGYT
TRBV5-1	TRBJ1-4	NA	ASSPGQVSEKLF
TRBV27	TRBJ2-3	NA	ASSLGTDTQY
TRBV12-5	TRBJ2-1	NA	ASGRLEGGRHGEQF
TRBV5-1	TRBJ2-1	NA	ASSSTSSSYNEQF
TRBV2	TRBJ2-2	NA	ASSVTSGETGELF
TRBV28	TRBJ1-3	NA	ASSSASSGNTIY
TRBV4-1	TRBJ1-4	NA	ASSHRQVDEKLF
TRBV10-3	TRBJ2-1	once	AISESQGINNEQF
TRBV30	TRBJ2-3	NA	AWRSAGTSTDTQY
TRBV27	TRBJ1-2	NA	ASGIRWDRGDSNYGYT
TRBV30	TRBJ1-2	NA	ASTGLDHGYT
TRBV28	TRBJ1-5	NA	ASSSRTGGTDQPQH
TRBV29-1	TRBJ2-2	NA	SGLRATGELF
TRBV6-6	TRBJ2-7	NA	ASSYSIPNSYEQY
TRBV25-1	TRBJ1-4	NA	ASSDRNEKLF
TRBV27	TRBJ1-1	NA	ASSSFEVSATEAF
TRBV9	TRBJ2-5	NA	ASSIDSLGTQY
TRBV27	TRBJ1-6	NA	ASSQDRLNNSPLH
TRBV5-1	TRBJ1-6	NA	ASNPGTGTDSPLH
TRBV28	TRBJ2-1	NA	ASSSGLVAYNEQF
TRBV12-5	TRBJ1-2	few	ASGSVYGYT
TRBV6-5	TRBJ1-5	NA	ASSPGTGFQPQH
TRBV5-5	TRBJ1-5	NA	ASSFWDGSNQPQH
TRBV12-5	TRBJ2-7	NA	ASAPGTSGITRYNYEQY
TRBV7-2	TRBJ1-1	NA	ASSQGPDRVYTEAF
TRBV11-3	TRBJ2-7	NA	ASSSHRYEQY
TRBV6-1	TRBJ2-1	NA	ASSERGGSDEQF
TRBV6-6	TRBJ2-6	NA	ASSMDAAGANVLT
TRBV27	TRBJ1-1	NA	ASSFRQGPEAF
TRBV19	TRBJ2-3	once	ASSPDGYTDTQY
TRBV5-5	TRBJ2-7	NA	ASSKTSGINYEQY
TRBV7-9	TRBJ2-7	NA	ASSCSWGSFYEQY